This TCR beta chain was captured by sequencing in a study of OX40 agonist ivuxolimab in advanced cancers. Study-wide context: It was ivuxolimab, an agonistic anti-OX40 (CD134) antibody, that patients were treated with. Under the entry rules, prior anti-PD-1, anti-PD-L1 or anti-CTLA-4 therapy was allowed, and roughly 41% had some.

A note on this clone: No antigen is known for it.

CDR1 MGHRA and CDR2 YSYEKL come from the germline V gene. This CDR3 comprises 16 residues. V dropped 0 bases and J dropped 5; count of bases not matched to a gene: 7. The table came from immunoSEQ multiplex PCR; TCRdb's copy has only in-frame clones and leaves some out. The sample lists approximately 38,000 clones, roughly 80% occurring once. The study's findings and limits: Some nonresponders likewise displayed low normalized T-cell clonal expansion.

This receptor was obtained from an adult with an advanced solid tumor such as melanoma, head and neck, liver or kidney cancer. The chain recombines TRBV4-1 with TRBJ1-2, with TRBD1 identical over 9 bases. The specimen comprised CD4+ or CD8+ T cells sorted from blood, sampled in a trial of the OX40 agonist ivuxolimab. The CDR3, as DNA: TGCGCCAGCAGCCAAGATCGGGACAGGGTGGGGTATGGCTACACCTTC. It is translated as CASSQDRDRVGYGYTF.